This TCR beta chain was obtained from a study of shared clonotypes between healthy human individuals. Looking at the study overall: Used for every donor were three CD4 naive, three CD4 memory, two CD8 naive and one CD8 memory plate. Points from the study as a whole: Of the naive CD4 clonotypes, around 4.7% were shared across several donors.

The CDR3 is 12 residues long. V was clipped by 1 base and J by 12 bases, with 13 bases between them. Looked up from germline, CDR1 is LNHDA and CDR2 is SQIVND (reference sequence). Notes on this clone: Its antigen is as yet unknown.

Researchers divided each subset's genomic DNA evenly across several immunoSEQ plates. Produced via immunoSEQ multiplex PCR; TCRdb's table is partial and in-frame only. This sample has 2 million to 2.5 million clones, with 85% to 95% found just once. The sample was naive CD4+ T cells from PBMCs. Subset specified: CD45RA+ positively selected. The chain uses TRBV19 and TRBJ2-7, with D tentatively TRBD2 (6 bases). The TCR sequence derives from a man aged 18 to 35 in good health. Some clones in this sample may be carry-over from other donors' samples. Here the CDR3 DNA reads TGTGCCAGTAGTATAGCGGCGCGGGACCTGTACTTC. As protein: CASSIAARDLYF.